This TCR beta chain comes out of a study of blood T cells in healthy people across ages. Study-level results: Fewer expanded clones and more diversity marked long-lived versus aged donors.

With a J-beta primer mix and a sample-barcoded 5' primer, a second PCR ran about 6 to 11 cycles. Carrying 12 random nucleotides, a template-switch adaptor labeled each individual cDNA molecule. The yield of each sample was at least 3 million CDR3-containing paired-end reads. TCRdb used MiXCR to reprocess the 5' RACE reads, holding one entry per CDR3 protein. This table has roughly 500,000 distinct CDR3 sequences, 27% appearing once. Per germline, CDR1 SGHRS and CDR2 YFSETQ. This CDR3 is 16 amino acids long. V dropped 1 base and J dropped 0 bases, with 10 bases sitting between them. Points on this clonotype: Its antigen remains unidentified.

Isolation of PBMCs gave at least 6 million cells per sample. The receptor comes from an older woman in good health. The material sequenced was blood. V is TRBV5-1 and J is TRBJ1-4; D possibly corresponds to TRBD1 (5 bases). Written as DNA, the CDR3 is TGCGCCAGCAGCTTGCCCGGGGGGACAACTAATGAAAAACTGTTTTTT. Encoded protein: CASSLPGGTTNEKLFF.